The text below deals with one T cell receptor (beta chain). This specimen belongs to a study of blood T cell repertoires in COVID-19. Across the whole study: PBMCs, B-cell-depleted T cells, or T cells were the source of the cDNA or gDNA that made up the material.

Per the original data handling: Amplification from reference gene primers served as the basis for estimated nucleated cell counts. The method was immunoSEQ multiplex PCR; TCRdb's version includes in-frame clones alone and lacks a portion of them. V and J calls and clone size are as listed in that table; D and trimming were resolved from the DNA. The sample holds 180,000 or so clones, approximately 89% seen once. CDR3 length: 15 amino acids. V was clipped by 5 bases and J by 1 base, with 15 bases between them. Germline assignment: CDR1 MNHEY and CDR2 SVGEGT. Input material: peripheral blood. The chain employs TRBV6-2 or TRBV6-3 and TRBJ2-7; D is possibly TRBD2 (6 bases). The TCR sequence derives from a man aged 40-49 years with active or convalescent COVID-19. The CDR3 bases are TGTGCCAGCAGTCTAACGGGGGATACTTCCTACGAGCAGTACTTC. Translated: CASSLTGDTSYEQYF.